Sequencing of this T cell receptor (beta chain) was carried out in a study of Tregs in tolerant kidney transplant recipients. Study background: Mixed chimerism was transient after nonmyeloablative marrow transplants from related graft donors.

Libraries were prepared by immunoSEQ multiplex PCR; TCRdb keeps only in-frame clonotypes and omits some of them. Of some 66,000 clones listed, roughly 90% are singletons. Sequences were derived from CD8+ T cells from blood, sampled before the transplant. This sequence originates from a human donor who received a combined kidney and bone marrow transplant.

The CDR3 reads CASSFFFPGPGQGSYEQYF. CDR3 coding DNA: TGTGCCAGCAGCTTTTTCTTTCCCGGACCGGGACAGGGATCCTACGAGCAGTACTTC. The chain employs TRBV5-6 and TRBJ2-7; the match to TRBD1 covers 9 bases. Per the germline V gene, CDR1 is SGHDT and CDR2 is YYEEEE. The V and J ends lost 2 bases and 1 base, in that order; junction bases with no gene match: 16. The CDR3 covers 19 residues. Combining the CDR3 with reference TRBV5-6 and TRBJ2-7 gives the whole variable domain DAGVTQSPTHLIKTRGQQVTLRCSPKSGHDTVSWYQQALGQGPQFIFQYYEEEERQRGNFPDRFSGHQFPNYSSELNVNALLLGDSALYLCASSFFFPGPGQGSYEQYFGPGTRLTVT.